These T cell receptor beta chains were read from a single sample in a study of monozygotic twins with inflammatory bowel disease. For each CDR3 protein, TCRdb gives one entry from its re-call of the 5' RACE reads, without DNA. The sample data list over 200,000 distinct CDR3 sequences. Sequences were obtained from blood. The receptors originated from a human donor with ulcerative colitis or Crohn's disease, or a healthy co-twin of an affected twin (not recorded which). The CDR3 runs from the conserved cysteine through the conserved F or W.

CDR3: CASSPPGAASYEQYF
J: TRBJ2-7
V: TRBV6-1

CDR3: CASRGNYGYTF
J: TRBJ1-2
V: TRBV6-5

CDR3: CASNYGDNTYEQYF
J: TRBJ2-7
V: TRBV2

CDR3: CASSYLRVGYGYTF
J: TRBJ1-2
V: TRBV6-2/TRBV6-3

CDR3: CASSLGVDRPYEQYF
J: TRBJ2-7
V: TRBV5-1

CDR3: CASSPPSTGEYNEQFF
J: TRBJ2-1
V: TRBV18

CDR3: CASSQGGWGLHYEQYF
J: TRBJ2-7
V: TRBV4-1

CDR3: CASRKDRNYGYTF
J: TRBJ1-2
V: TRBV7-2

CDR3: CATSESLPRGQRNSPLHF
J: TRBJ1-6
V: TRBV15

CDR3: CSVGRVKTDNEQFF
J: TRBJ2-1
V: TRBV29-1

CDR3: CSVRDRGRGITNEKLFF
J: TRBJ1-4
V: TRBV20-1

CDR3: CASTRAGGTETQYF
J: TRBJ2-5
V: TRBV5-6

CDR3: CASSFGTRDSILSYEQYF
J: TRBJ2-7
V: TRBV5-1

CDR3: CAISDTSEVGYTF
J: TRBJ1-2
V: TRBV10-3

CDR3: CASREPGAGKLFF
J: TRBJ1-4
V: TRBV2

CDR3: CASSSPGQGTNYEQYF
J: TRBJ2-7
V: TRBV7-9

CDR3: CATSRAGGSNQPQHF
J: TRBJ1-5
V: TRBV15

CDR3: CASSSFKVYEQYF
J: TRBJ2-7
V: TRBV5-6

CDR3: CASRPQTGSGGYTF
J: TRBJ1-2
V: TRBV6-1

CDR3: CSVGGPGGTDTQYF
J: TRBJ2-3
V: TRBV29-1

CDR3: CSVELPEGTEAFF
J: TRBJ1-1
V: TRBV29-1

CDR3: CASSLTGKNIQYF
J: TRBJ2-4
V: TRBV7-2

CDR3: CASSLSRSNPISYEQYF
J: TRBJ2-7
V: TRBV7-9

CDR3: CASSKSVDTQYF
J: TRBJ2-3
V: TRBV7-9

CDR3: CASSPWTGSTGELFF
J: TRBJ2-2
V: TRBV27

CDR3: CASSLAQGALTGELFF
J: TRBJ2-2
V: TRBV7-9

CDR3: CASSPVPGFGANVLTF
J: TRBJ2-6
V: TRBV19